Presented here are 26 T cell receptor beta chains from one specimen sequenced in a study of regulatory and conventional T cells in breast cancer. One entry per CDR3 protein, called by TCRdb with MiXCR from the PCR reads. The sample has over a thousand distinct CDR3 sequences, about 67% seen once; the top ten hold 4.5% to 5.5%. Sequencing was done on a sample of regulatory T cells from blood. These receptors all come from a female donor in good health.

The chain recombines TRBV20-1 with TRBJ1-5; D is undetermined. Germline-derived CDR1 and CDR2 are DFQATT and SNEGSKA (reference sequence). V was trimmed by 3 bases and J by 5 bases, leaving 8 bases between them. The CDR3 length is 12 residues. Written as DNA, the CDR3 is TGCAGTGCTAGGGACGGATATCAGCCCCAGCATTTT. Translation: CSARDGYQPQHF.

This chain uses TRBV4-1 with TRBJ1-2, with D possibly being TRBD1 (5 bases). Trimming removed 1 base at V and 3 bases at J, with 15 bases between. Germline V CDR1 and CDR2: MGHRA, YSYEKL. This CDR3 region has 16 residues. CDR3 sequence: CASSQGQLTGYYGYTF. In DNA, the CDR3 is TGCGCCAGCAGCCAAGGACAACTAACAGGCTACTATGGCTACACCTTC.

This chain connects TRBV4-1 to TRBJ2-3; D remains ambiguous. The CDR3 has 13 residues. Germline V gene data show CDR1 as MGHRA and CDR2 as YSYEKL. V was trimmed by 4 bases and J by 6 bases, leaving 11 bases between them. CDR3 in amino acids: CASSLLIADTQYF. In nucleotides, the CDR3 is TGCGCCAGCAGCCTGCTCATAGCCGATACGCAGTATTTT.

The rearrangement uses TRBV20-1 and TRBJ1-5, with D possibly TRBD1 on 6 matching bases. Trimming pared 0 bases from V and 5 bases from J, leaving 11 bases between. Germline CDR1 and CDR2: DFQATT and SNEGSKA (reference sequence). There are 14 residues in the CDR3. DNA for the CDR3: TGCAGTGCTAGAGATGGGGGCAGAGATCAGCCCCAGCATTTT. Its translation is CSARDGGRDQPQHF.

The chain recombines TRBV5-1 with TRBJ2-3, with TRBD2 matching over 7 bases. This CDR3 has 15 amino acids. Trimming removed 3 bases from V and 4 bases from J; junction bases left unmatched: 8. CDR1 is SGHRS, CDR2 YFSETQ, per germline. The DNA for the CDR3 is TGCGCCAGCAGCTCGACTAGCTTAATTGCAGATACGCAGTATTTT. Translated: CASSSTSLIADTQYF. The variable domain in full, with the rest retrieved from reference TRBV5-1 and TRBJ2-3, is KAGVTQTPRYLIKTRGQQVTLSCSPISGHRSVSWYQQTPGQGLQFLFEYFSETQRNKGNFPGRFSGRQFSNSRSEMNVSTLELGDSALYLCASSSTSLIADTQYFGPGTRLTVL.

This clonotype was seen more than once but under ten times. The CDR3 region is CSAPMNTEAFF. The CDR3 nucleotides are TGCAGTGCTCCCATGAACACTGAAGCTTTCTTT. The chain uses TRBV20-1 and TRBJ1-1, with D unclear. CDR1 is DFQATT, CDR2 SNEGSKA, per germline (reference sequence). Trimming pared 5 bases from V and 0 bases from J, leaving 4 bases between. CDR3 length: 11 residues.

This clonotype was detected once. V usage is TRBV4-1 and J usage is TRBJ1-5; 9 bases are a match to TRBD1. The germline gives CDR1 MGHRA, CDR2 YSYEKL. This CDR3 comprises 16 residues. The V segment lost 0 bases and the J segment 7 bases; nucleotides outside the gene matches: 7. In nucleotides, the CDR3 is TGCGCCAGCAGCCAAGACCTTACAGGGGGCCGACAGCCCCAGCATTTT. Amino acid sequence: CASSQDLTGGRQPQHF.

This clonotype is a singleton in its sample. The genes are TRBV20-1 and TRBJ1-5; perhaps TRBD1 as D (5 bases). CDR3 size: 12 residues. V lost 5 bases and J 9 bases, leaving 14 bases between the germline ends. Per the germline V gene, CDR1 is DFQATT and CDR2 is SNEGSKA (reference sequence). The CDR3, as DNA: TGCAGTGCTGGGGACCTAGGGACGCCCCAGCATTTT. It yields the protein CSAGDLGTPQHF.

This clonotype has a single count. The chain links TRBV7-2 to TRBJ2-1; 7 nucleotides line up with TRBD2. V was clipped by 3 bases and J by 9 bases; unmatched bases: 8. The CDR3 is made up of 14 amino acids. Looked up from germline, CDR1 is SGHTA and CDR2 is FQGNSA. This CDR3 is CASSFRLASSEQFF. The CDR3 nucleotides are TGTGCCAGCAGCTTTAGACTAGCCTCCAGTGAGCAGTTCTTC.

The V and J genes are TRBV2 and TRBJ2-2; 7 bases align to TRBD2. V lost 6 bases, J lost 6 bases, and 7 bases stayed unmatched. The germline CDR1 and CDR2 sequences are SNHLY and FYNNEI. The CDR3 length is 14 residues. The chain's CDR3 is CASRPSGLPGELFF. The CDR3, as DNA: TGTGCCAGCAGGCCTAGCGGACTACCCGGGGAGCTGTTTTTT. The full variable domain, completed using reference TRBV2 and TRBJ2-2, is EPEVTQTPSHQVTQMGQEVILRCVPISNHLYFYWYRQILGQKVEFLVSFYNNEISEKSEIFDDQFSVERPDGSNFTLKIRSTKLEDSAMYFCASRPSGLPGELFFGEGSRLTVL.

This clonotype occurred a few times. The J gene is TRBJ1-5, the V gene TRBV18; no clear D. Trimming cost V 3 bases and J 4 bases, with 4 bases left between them. Germline lookup yields CDR1 KGHSH and CDR2 LQKENI. The CDR3 spans 12 residues. The DNA for the CDR3 is TGTGCCAGCTCACCTCGAAATCAGCCCCAGCATTTT. This encodes CASSPRNQPQHF.

The chain carries TRBV6-2 or TRBV6-3 and TRBJ1-3; D not resolved. CDR3 length: 19 residues. Germline-derived CDR1 and CDR2 are MNHEY and SVGEGT. The V and J ends lost 0 bases and 0 bases respectively, with 18 bases between them. CDR3 sequence reads: CASSYSQDPTIYSGNTIYF. The CDR3 DNA reads TGTGCCAGCAGTTACTCGCAGGATCCTACTATCTACTCTGGAAACACCATATATTTT.

This clonotype has just one count. The DNA for the CDR3 is TGTGCCAGCAGCTCCACAGGGATTGACGAAAAACTGTTTTTT. Its translation: CASSSTGIDEKLFF. The chain recombines TRBV7-9 with TRBJ1-4; D is possibly TRBD1 (6 bases). The germline V and J ends were trimmed by 4 bases and 8 bases, with 14 bases remaining between them. Per germline, CDR1 SEHNR and CDR2 FQNEAQ (reference sequence). This CDR3 contains 14 residues.

V is TRBV7-9 and J is TRBJ2-1; D not certain. V lost 5 bases, J lost 7 bases, and 9 bases lay in between. The CDR3 sequence is 12 residues long. Germline V CDR1 and CDR2: SEHNR, FQNEAQ (reference sequence). The CDR3 DNA reads TGTGCCAGCAGCGTTGGCATTAATGAGCAGTTCTTC. It codes for CASSVGINEQFF.

V usage is TRBV5-1 and J usage is TRBJ1-1, with D tentatively TRBD1 (5 bases). Germline CDR1 and CDR2: SGHRS and YFSETQ. The germline V and J ends were trimmed by 4 bases and 3 bases, with 16 bases remaining between them. The CDR3 totals 15 residues. CDR3 DNA: TGCGCCAGCAGCCTCGGAGCAGGGAGCTACACTGAAGCTTTCTTT. It codes for CASSLGAGSYTEAFF. Complete variable domain (other parts from reference TRBV5-1 and TRBJ1-1): KAGVTQTPRYLIKTRGQQVTLSCSPISGHRSVSWYQQTPGQGLQFLFEYFSETQRNKGNFPGRFSGRQFSNSRSEMNVSTLELGDSALYLCASSLGAGSYTEAFFGQGTRLTVV.

In regard to this clonotype: Compared with germline, one end of the junction differs, possibly owing to a read error. The genes are TRBV5-1 and TRBJ2-1, with D perhaps matching TRBD1 (6 bases). The CDR3 contains 15 residues. CDR1 SGHRS and CDR2 YFSETQ come from the germline V gene. The CDR3 DNA follows: TGTGCCAGCAGCTTGGAACAGGGCTACTACAATGAGCAGTTCTTC. This encodes CASSLEQGYYNEQFF.

The chain recombines TRBV5-1 with TRBJ2-7, with 7 nucleotides matching TRBD2. Germline CDR1 and CDR2: SGHRS and YFSETQ. The CDR3 has 13 amino acids. V dropped 2 bases and J dropped 4; count of bases not matched to a gene: 3. The CDR3 DNA sequence: TGCGCCAGCAGCTTTAGCGGGCCTTACGAGCAGTACTTC. Translation: CASSFSGPYEQYF.

This chain joins TRBV29-1 and TRBJ1-5; 8 bases map to TRBD1. Per germline, CDR1 SQVTM and CDR2 ANQGSEA. The CDR3 is 14 amino acids. J gave up 2 bases and V 7 bases, and 7 bases lay outside the gene matches. The CDR3 region is CSEADREGNQPQHF. In DNA form, the CDR3 reads TGCAGCGAGGCGGACAGGGAGGGCAATCAGCCCCAGCATTTT.

The chain carries TRBV4-1 and TRBJ2-3, with TRBD2 as a possible D gene (5 bases). CDR1 MGHRA and CDR2 YSYEKL come from the germline V gene. CDR3 length: 16 amino acids. Trimming removed 0 bases from V and 2 bases from J, with 12 bases in between. The CDR3 sequence is CASSQDEGGYTDTQYF. CDR3 DNA sequence: TGCGCCAGCAGCCAAGATGAGGGCGGGTACACAGATACGCAGTATTTT.

The chain carries TRBV20-1 and TRBJ2-3; unclear D gene. This CDR3 is built from 13 residues. CDR1 is DFQATT and CDR2 is SNEGSKA in the germline V gene (reference sequence). Deletions cut 3 bases from V and 2 bases from J, with 9 bases between. Here the CDR3 reads CSARDGFTDTQYF. CDR3 coding DNA: TGCAGTGCTAGGGACGGATTCACAGATACGCAGTATTTT.

The chain combines TRBV10-2 with TRBJ1-2; no firm D call. CDR1 is WSHSY, CDR2 SAAADI, per germline. Trimming left V 3 bases short and J 4 bases short, with 3 bases between. The CDR3 loop spans 11 amino acids. This CDR3 reads CASSEGYGYTF. DNA of the CDR3: TGCGCCAGCAGTGAAGGCTATGGCTACACCTTC.

This chain links TRBV4-2 with TRBJ1-5, with D uncertain. The V gene lost 4 bases and the J gene lost 9 bases, with 13 bases spanning the gap. The CDR3 spans 13 residues. In germline, CDR1 is LGHNA, CDR2 YNFKEQ. Here the CDR3 DNA reads TGTGCCAGCAGCCCTAACATGGAACCGCCCCAGCATTTT. It yields the protein CASSPNMEPPQHF.

This clonotype was observed a single time. This chain uses TRBV3-1 with TRBJ1-5, with D maybe TRBD1 (5 bases). Trimming stripped 4 bases from V and 2 bases from J, with 12 bases between. This CDR3 region has 15 residues. CDR1 is LGHDT and CDR2 is YNNKEL in the germline V gene (reference sequence). CDR3 in DNA: TGTGCCAGCAGCCCCTCCCTGGGACGCAATCAGCCCCAGCATTTT. Residues: CASSPSLGRNQPQHF.

The V gene is TRBV27, the J gene TRBJ2-1, with a weak D call TRBD1 (5 bases). The CDR3 sequence is 16 residues long. Germline values: CDR1 MNHEY, CDR2 SMNVEV (reference sequence). Trimming removed 1 base from V and 4 bases from J, with 14 bases in between. CDR3 sequence (DNA): TGTGCCAGCAGTTTATTACAGGAAGGGGTGTACAATGAGCAGTTCTTC. Residues: CASSLLQEGVYNEQFF.

The chain recombines TRBV20-1 with TRBJ1-5; no clear D. CDR1 and CDR2 from the germline V gene are DFQATT and SNEGSKA (reference sequence). With 3 bases removed from V and 6 bases from J, the gap between germline ends came to 18 bases. The CDR3 length is 15 residues. This CDR3 is CSASGHLVVGQPQHF. The DNA for the CDR3 is TGCAGTGCTAGTGGCCACCTAGTTGTTGGTCAGCCCCAGCATTTT.

This clonotype was observed a handful of times. The J gene is TRBJ1-5, the V gene TRBV20-1; TRBD1 might be the D (5 bases). This CDR3 has 14 residues. Per germline, CDR1 DFQATT and CDR2 SNEGSKA (reference sequence). V dropped 4 bases and J dropped 9 bases, with 19 bases sitting between them. In nucleotides, the CDR3 is TGCAGTGCTAACCGTGGGGGTCCGACGTGGCCCCAGCATTTT. It specifies CSANRGGPTWPQHF.